This TCR beta chain was retrieved from a study of blood T cell repertoires in COVID-19. Looking at the study overall: From T cells, B-cell-depleted T cells, or PBMCs came the material, which was cDNA or gDNA.

The study recruited exposed participants who had met a COVID-19 case within 2 weeks before entry. Per the germline V gene, CDR1 is MGHRA and CDR2 is YSYEKL. V shed 4 bases and J shed 3 bases, with 16 bases lying between them. This CDR3 is built from 15 residues. Measured with immunoSEQ multiplex PCR; TCRdb has only the in-frame clones, and not every one. The sample lists a few hundred thousand clones, about 90% occurring once. The TCR sequence derives from a woman aged 45-65 years who had been exposed to COVID-19. Sequencing input: PBMCs or T cells enriched from blood (not recorded which). The chain recombines TRBV4-1 with TRBJ2-7, with a weak D call TRBD1 (6 bases). For the CDR3, the DNA is TGCGCCAGCAGCCCTCTTCCAGGGGACGGCTACGAGCAGTACTTC. This codes for CASSPLPGDGYEQYF.